This is a list of T cell receptor beta chains from one sample in a study of blood T cells in healthy people across ages. TCRdb recomputed calls from the 5' RACE reads with MiXCR, one row per CDR3 protein. Counted here are 950,000 to 1,200,000 distinct CDR3 sequences, 30% to 40% occurring once; the ten biggest clones make up about 12%. Sequencing used blood. The receptor source for this set is a man younger than 30 in good health. Both conserved end residues are part of each CDR3. A D gene is named only where the DNA matches it firmly. Clone sizes are given selectively: once, few, many, or a class where the clone is expanded.

>TRBV7-2|.|TRBJ1-2|.
TGTGCCAGCAGCTTAGGTAGCCCATCACCTAACTATGGCTACACCTTC
CASSLGSPSPNYGYTF
>TRBV12-3/TRBV12-4|few|TRBJ1-1|.
TGTGCCAGCAGCCCGGGACACTCGAACACTGAAGCTTTCTTT
CASSPGHSNTEAFF
>TRBV4-2|few|TRBJ1-6|.
TGTGCCAGCAGCCAAGTAATTATTTCAGGGTCGGATTCACCCCTCCACTTT
CASSQVIISGSDSPLHF
>TRBV20-1|.|TRBJ2-5|.
TGCAGTGCTAGGCCCCTTAGGGAAGAGACCCAGTACTTC
CSARPLREETQYF
>TRBV4-3|once|TRBJ1-4|.
TGCGCCAGCAGCCAAGATGAACATGGAAAACTGTTTTTT
CASSQDEHGKLFF
>TRBV2|few|TRBJ1-2|.
TGTGCCAGCAGTGAACGGGGGGGCACTGTCGGCTATGGCTACACCTTC
CASSERGGTVGYGYTF
>TRBV5-1|few|TRBJ2-7|TRBD2
TGCGCCAGCAGCTCCCTAGCGGGGGGGAACAATGAGCAGTACTTC
CASSSLAGGNNEQYF
>TRBV20-1|.|TRBJ2-7|TRBD2
TGCAGTGCTAGAGATAGGCGGGAGGACTCCTACGAGCAGTACTTC
CSARDRREDSYEQYF
>TRBV7-3|.|TRBJ2-7|TRBD2
TGTGCCAGCAGCTTAGAGGCGGGGGGCTCAAATGAGCAGTACTTC
CASSLEAGGSNEQYF
>TRBV7-2|.|TRBJ2-7|.
TGTGCCAGCAGCTTAGCGGGGGATGGCAACTACGAGCAGTACTTC
CASSLAGDGNYEQYF
>TRBV12-3/TRBV12-4|.|TRBJ2-3|.
TGTGCCAGCAGTCCCACAGCCGACAGACCTAGCACAGATACGCAGTATTTT
CASSPTADRPSTDTQYF
>TRBV5-1|.|TRBJ2-1|.
TGCGCCAGCAGCTTGGTCCTCGTAGGGGCGAATGAGCAGTTCTTC
CASSLVLVGANEQFF
>TRBV20-1|.|TRBJ2-1|.
TGCAGTGCTAGAGATGAGGGGGACCCGTACAATGAGCAGTTCTTC
CSARDEGDPYNEQFF
>TRBV20-1|.|TRBJ2-1|TRBD1
TGCAGTGCTAGAGATACCATTTTTGGACAGGGAAACAATGAGCAGTTCTTC
CSARDTIFGQGNNEQFF
>TRBV6-5|few|TRBJ2-5|.
TGTGCCAGCAGTTACGGGCAGCGAGAGACCCAGTACTTC
CASSYGQRETQYF
>TRBV6-5|.|TRBJ2-2|.
TGTGCCAGCGGACTAAGGGCCGGGGAGCTGTTTTTT
CASGLRAGELFF
>TRBV27|.|TRBJ1-2|TRBD1
TGTGCCAGCAGTCCCTTCTACAGGGGCGGCGAGGCCTATGGCCACACCTTC
CASSPFYRGGEAYGHTF
>TRBV6-2/TRBV6-3|.|TRBJ1-1|.
TGTGCCAGCAGAATCGGGGACACTGAAGCTTTCTTT
CASRIGDTEAFF
>TRBV20-1|.|TRBJ2-3|TRBD2
TGCAGTGCTAGAGGGAGCGGGGGGGCCGATACGCAGTATTTT
CSARGSGGADTQYF
>TRBV20-1|.|TRBJ2-6|.
TGCAGTGCCCCAGGTCAGGGGGCCAACGTCCTGACTTTC
CSAPGQGANVLTF
>TRBV5-1|.|TRBJ1-3|TRBD1
TGCGCCAGCAGCCTGGCACCGGGACAGGGGGTTGGTGGAAACACCATATATTTT
CASSLAPGQGVGGNTIYF
>TRBV5-1|.|TRBJ2-1|TRBD1
TGCGCCAGCAGTTCGGGACAGGGGGTTGGTGAGCAGTTCTTC
CASSSGQGVGEQFF
>TRBV5-1|few|TRBJ1-2|.
TGCGCCAGCAGCCTGGACACGACAACTAACTATGGCTACACCTTC
CASSLDTTTNYGYTF
>TRBV7-9|.|TRBJ2-2|.
TGTGCCAGCAGCTTCCGACAGGCGAACACCGGGGAGCTGTTTTTT
CASSFRQANTGELFF
>TRBV24-1|few|TRBJ1-5|.
TGTGCCACCAGCAGGGGAAATCAGCCCCAGCATTTT
CATSRGNQPQHF
>TRBV12-3/TRBV12-4|.|TRBJ2-7|.
TGTGCCAGCAGAAAGACAGGAATCTACGAGCAGTACTTC
CASRKTGIYEQYF
>TRBV12-3/TRBV12-4|few|TRBJ1-5|.
TGTGCCAGCAGTCTAGGGGTGGGGGCAGGGAGCAATCAGCCCCAGCATTTT
CASSLGVGAGSNQPQHF
>TRBV5-1|few|TRBJ2-1|TRBD2
TGCGCCAGCAGACCGGGATCTAGCGGGGGGGTTTTGCAGTTCTTC
CASRPGSSGGVLQFF
>TRBV29-1|few|TRBJ2-4|.
TGCAGCGTTGTCTGGGCAGGCTATGCTAAAAACATTCAGTACTTC
CSVVWAGYAKNIQYF
>TRBV7-9|.|TRBJ1-1|.
TGTGCCAGCACCCCACAGAGCAAGGACACTGAAGCTTTCTTT
CASTPQSKDTEAFF
>TRBV12-3/TRBV12-4|.|TRBJ1-5|.
TGTGCCACAAAGGCCGATAGCAATCAGCCCCAGCATTTT
CATKADSNQPQHF
>TRBV4-3|many|TRBJ1-2|TRBD1
TGCGCCAGCAGCCGGTCTACCGGGACAGGTTATGGCTACACCTTC
CASSRSTGTGYGYTF
>TRBV2|few|TRBJ1-2|.
TGTGCCAGCAGTGAAGCCACGGGGGGCTATGGCTACACCTTC
CASSEATGGYGYTF
>TRBV5-1|.|TRBJ2-7|TRBD1
TGCGCCAGCAGCTTGAGTGGTGCGACAGGGGAACCGTACGAGCAGTACTTC
CASSLSGATGEPYEQYF
>TRBV5-1|few|TRBJ2-3|.
TGCGCCAGCAGCCTTGGGACGTTTGATACGCAGTATTTT
CASSLGTFDTQYF
>TRBV6-2/TRBV6-3|.|TRBJ2-1|TRBD2
TGTGCCAGCAGTTACCAAGCGGGGATCTATGAGCAGTTCTTC
CASSYQAGIYEQFF
>TRBV9|.|TRBJ1-1|.
TGTGCCAGCAGCGTAGCGCCGGGGGGAAGGGGGAACACTGAAGCTTTCTTT
CASSVAPGGRGNTEAFF
>TRBV6-5|.|TRBJ2-3|.
TGTGCCAGCAGTTATCGCCCAGCTCCCACAGATACGCAGTATTTT
CASSYRPAPTDTQYF
>TRBV5-1|few|TRBJ1-2|TRBD1
TGCGCCAGCAGCTTCGACAGGGCGGTCTATGGCTACACCTTC
CASSFDRAVYGYTF
>TRBV12-3/TRBV12-4|many|TRBJ1-2|.
TGTGCCAGCAGTTTCACCAACTATGGCTACACCTTC
CASSFTNYGYTF
>TRBV15|.|TRBJ2-1|.
TGTGCCACCAGCAGAGATAGGGCAGCCCGCTCCTACAATGAGCAGTTCTTC
CATSRDRAARSYNEQFF
>TRBV29-1|.|TRBJ1-2|.
TGCAGCGTTGGTTCCGGGTTCGGCTACACCTTC
CSVGSGFGYTF
>TRBV6-4|.|TRBJ1-1|.
TGTGCCAGCAGCCCCCGCGGACAAAGAGAGGCTTTCTTT
CASSPRGQREAFF
>TRBV4-2|.|TRBJ2-7|.
TGTGCCAGCAGCCCGGCACAGGGTGGCTACGAGCAGTACTTC
CASSPAQGGYEQYF
>TRBV6-2/TRBV6-3|once|TRBJ1-1|.
TGTGCCAGCTGGCCCGCGGGGGAGTTTTACACTGAAGCTTTCTTT
CASWPAGEFYTEAFF
>TRBV12-3/TRBV12-4|.|TRBJ2-3|.
TGTGCCAGCAGTGTGGGACTCCCGGGAGATACGCAGTATTTT
CASSVGLPGDTQYF
>TRBV7-9|.|TRBJ2-4|.
TGTGCCAGCAGCTTCGGGGGAGCCAAAAACATTCAGTACTTC
CASSFGGAKNIQYF
>TRBV5-5|.|TRBJ1-1|.
TGTGCCAGCAGCTTGACCGGGACACAGCATGAAGCTTTCTTT
CASSLTGTQHEAFF
>TRBV18|few|TRBJ2-7|.
TGTGCCAGCTCACCACAGCTTGACAGCTCCTACGAGCAGTACTTC
CASSPQLDSSYEQYF
>TRBV11-2|few|TRBJ2-1|TRBD2
TGTGCCAGCAGCACCCCCACAGCGGGGGGGTACAATGAGCAGTTCTTC
CASSTPTAGGYNEQFF
>TRBV7-9|few|TRBJ1-2|.
TGTGCCAGCAGCTGGAGGACCGATGGCTACACCTTC
CASSWRTDGYTF
>TRBV2|.|TRBJ1-5|.
TGTGCCAGCAGTGTATCCAATTCCAGGCCCCAGCATTTT
CASSVSNSRPQHF
>TRBV20-1|.|TRBJ2-1|TRBD2
TGCAGTGCTACGGGACTAGCTAATGAGCAGTTCTTC
CSATGLANEQFF
>TRBV7-9|.|TRBJ2-3|.
TGTGCCAGCAGCTTGAGCTCGGGACGGGGCACAGATACGCAGTATTTT
CASSLSSGRGTDTQYF
>TRBV11-3|.|TRBJ2-2|TRBD1
TGTGCCAGCAGCCTTAGGACAGGTTGGACCGGGGAGCTGTTTTTT
CASSLRTGWTGELFF